This T cell receptor beta chain was observed in a study of identifying expanded T cells in peripheral blood. Findings of the study overall: Variance in clone template counts between roughly two-week samples significantly increased with total template count across all healthy donors.

About this clone: Its antigen remains unknown. The sample carries other DNA sequences with the same CDR3.

Sequenced by immunoSEQ multiplex PCR; TCRdb stores in-frame clones only, minus some. The sample gives about 78,000 clones, about 83% of which show up once; 15% to 20% is in the top ten. The clonotype originates from a person between 18 and 75 years old in good health. The source material was blood.

CDR3 nucleotides: TGTGCCAGCAGTGACTCGGACACAGATACGCAGTATTTT. This translates into CASSDSDTDTQYF. The chain has TRBV6-4 and TRBJ2-3; D is unclear. The CDR3 loop spans 13 amino acids. CDR1 and CDR2 (germline): MRHNA, SNTAGT. V lost 0 bases to trimming and J lost 2 bases, with 3 bases between them.